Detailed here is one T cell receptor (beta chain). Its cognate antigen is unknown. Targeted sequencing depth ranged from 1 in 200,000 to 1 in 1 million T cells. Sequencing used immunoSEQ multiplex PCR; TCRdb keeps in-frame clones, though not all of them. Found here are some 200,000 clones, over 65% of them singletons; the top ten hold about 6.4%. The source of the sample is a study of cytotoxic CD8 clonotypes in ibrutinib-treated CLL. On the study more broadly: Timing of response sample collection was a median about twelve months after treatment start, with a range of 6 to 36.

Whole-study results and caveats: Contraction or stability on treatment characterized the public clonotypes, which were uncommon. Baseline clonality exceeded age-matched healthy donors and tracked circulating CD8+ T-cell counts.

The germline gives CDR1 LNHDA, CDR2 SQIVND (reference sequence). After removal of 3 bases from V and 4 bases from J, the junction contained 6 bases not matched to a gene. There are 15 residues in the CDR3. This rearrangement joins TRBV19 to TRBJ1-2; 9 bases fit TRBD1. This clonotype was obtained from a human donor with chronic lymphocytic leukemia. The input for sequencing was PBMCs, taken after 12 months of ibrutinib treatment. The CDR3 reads CASSIGQGYSYGYTF. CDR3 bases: TGTGCCAGTAGTATTGGACAGGGGTACTCCTATGGCTACACCTTC.